These 10 T cell receptor beta chains share one sample of origin, sequenced in a study of cytomegalovirus exposure and HLA in healthy donors. The primer mix had 60 Vbeta and 13 Jbeta primers. Clones were read by immunoSEQ multiplex PCR, and TCRdb kept only the in-frame ones, dropping some. The profile shows roughly 66,000 clones, approximately 80% of them singletons. The material sequenced was PBMCs. All receptors come from a man between 18 and 29 years old in good health and CMV-seropositive.

The chain links TRBV18 to TRBJ2-6, with 7 bases fitting TRBD1. J was trimmed by 4 bases and V by 3 bases; bases with no gene match: 3. CDR3 size: 15 residues. Germline-derived CDR1 and CDR2 are KGHSH and LQKENI. CDR3 loop: CASSPTTGGANVLTF. The DNA for the CDR3 is TGTGCCAGCTCACCGACGACAGGGGGGGCCAACGTCCTGACTTTC. The variable domain in full, with the rest retrieved from reference TRBV18 and TRBJ2-6, is NAGVMQNPRHLVRRRGQEARLRCSPMKGHSHVYWYRQLPEEGLKFMVYLQKENIIDESGMPKERFSAEFPKEGPSILRIQQVVRGDSAAYFCASSPTTGGANVLTFGAGSRLTVL.

As regards this clone: This is likely a read error, given that the CDR3 carries no conserved phenylalanine or tryptophan at its end. The DNA is left out, because the CDR3 cannot be placed on it with certainty; the CDR3 is given as TCRdb lists it. This chain joins TRBV28 and TRBJ1-1; whether TRBD1, the table's D call, matches the DNA was not checked. Germline loops: CDR1 MDHEN, CDR2 SYDVKM. The CDR3 spans 14 residues, counting both ends. CDR3: CASSSEQGAYAPVY.

This clone was recorded a few times. The J gene is TRBJ2-4, the V gene TRBV5-1; 9 nucleotides align to TRBD1. The germline V gene has CDR1 SGHRS and CDR2 YFSETQ. This CDR3 has 14 residues. V lost 3 bases to trimming and J lost 3 bases; unmatched junction nucleotides: 1. The CDR3 sequence: CASSSTGGKNIQYF. The CDR3 DNA sequence: TGCGCCAGCAGCTCGACAGGGGGCAAAAACATTCAGTACTTC.

The table lists this clone with a count of one. The chain combines TRBV10-3 with TRBJ1-6; no definite D call. This CDR3 has 12 residues. Germline V gene lookup returns CDR1 ENHRY and CDR2 SYGVKD. V was cut by 0 bases and J by 13 bases, with 7 bases left in between. CDR3 sequence (DNA): TGTGCCATCAGTGAGTCGGAGGATCCCCTCCACTTT. Residues: CAISESEDPLHF.

The chain carries TRBV29-1 and TRBJ1-1, with a possible D match to TRBD1 (6 bases). Looked up from germline, CDR1 is SQVTM and CDR2 is ANQGSEA. This CDR3 has 12 amino acids. V lost 5 bases and J lost 1, with 8 bases in between. In nucleotides, the CDR3 is TGCAGCGTTCCACAGGGGAACACTGAAGCTTTCTTT. It yields the protein CSVPQGNTEAFF.

The gene calls are TRBV30 and TRBJ2-2; 12 positions match TRBD1. The CDR3 consists of 15 residues. Germline lookup yields CDR1 GTSNPN and CDR2 SVGIG (reference sequence). V was clipped by 4 bases and J by 6 bases; unmatched bases: 6. The DNA for the CDR3 is TGTGCCTGGAACCCGGGACAGGGGGCTCCCGGGGAGCTGTTTTTT. Its protein is CAWNPGQGAPGELFF.

The chain links TRBV7-8 to TRBJ2-1; 14 bases are a match to TRBD2. The CDR3 runs to 19 residues. Losses at the gene ends were 3 bases for V and 0 bases for J; bases not matched to a gene: 7. Germline CDR1 and CDR2: SGHVS and FQNEAQ. The CDR3 DNA reads TGTGCCAGCAGCTTCGGACTAGCGGGAGGTCCTTACTCCTACAATGAGCAGTTCTTC. This codes for CASSFGLAGGPYSYNEQFF.

The rearrangement uses TRBV25-1 and TRBJ2-1; 10 bases fit TRBD1. Germline V gene data show CDR1 as MGHDK and CDR2 as SYGVNS. CDR3 length: 15 amino acids. V was pared by 6 bases and J by 7 bases, with 9 bases of the junction left unmatched. The CDR3: CASRDSPGQGNEQFF. CDR3 sequence (DNA): TGTGCCAGCAGGGACTCCCCGGGACAGGGGAATGAGCAGTTCTTC.

The chain recombines TRBV30 with TRBJ1-2; D remains ambiguous. The V gene's germline CDR1 is GTSNPN and CDR2 SVGIG (reference sequence). V was clipped by 6 bases and J by 7 bases, with 9 bases between them. There are 10 residues in the CDR3. CDR3 in DNA: TGTGCCTGTTCCTATCTTGGCTACACCTTC. Amino acids: CACSYLGYTF.

This chain uses TRBV30 with TRBJ2-1; 10 bases agree with TRBD2. The CDR3 length is 15 residues. Per the germline V gene, CDR1 is GTSNPN and CDR2 is SVGIG (reference sequence). The J segment lost 3 bases and the V segment lost 3 bases, leaving 5 bases of the junction unmatched. CDR3 DNA sequence: TGTGCCTGGAGCCCACTAGCGGGGTTCTACAATGAGCAGTTCTTC. The encoded protein is CAWSPLAGFYNEQFF.